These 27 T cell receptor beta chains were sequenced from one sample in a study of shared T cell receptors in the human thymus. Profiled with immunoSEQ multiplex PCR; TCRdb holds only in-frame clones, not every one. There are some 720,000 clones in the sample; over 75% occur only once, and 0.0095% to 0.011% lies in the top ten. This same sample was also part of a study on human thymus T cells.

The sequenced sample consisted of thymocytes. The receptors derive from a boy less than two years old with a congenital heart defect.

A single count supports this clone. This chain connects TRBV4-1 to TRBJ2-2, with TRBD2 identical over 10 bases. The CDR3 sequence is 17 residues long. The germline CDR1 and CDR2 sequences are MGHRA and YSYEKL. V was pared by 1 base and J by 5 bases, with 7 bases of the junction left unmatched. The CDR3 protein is CASSQGGLAIETGELFF. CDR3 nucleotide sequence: TGCGCCAGCAGCCAAGGGGGACTAGCGATTGAAACCGGGGAGCTGTTTTTT.

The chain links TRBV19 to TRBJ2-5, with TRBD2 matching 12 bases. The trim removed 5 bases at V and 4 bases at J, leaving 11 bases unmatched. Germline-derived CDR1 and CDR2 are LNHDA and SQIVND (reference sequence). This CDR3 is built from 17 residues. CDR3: CASSARTSGNPGETQYF. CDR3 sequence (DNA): TGTGCCAGTAGTGCTCGGACTAGCGGGAATCCGGGAGAGACCCAGTACTTC.

The CDR3 sequence is CASRPGQGNQPQHF. CDR3 DNA: TGTGCCAGTCGACCGGGACAGGGTAATCAGCCCCAGCATTTT. V gene TRBV19 combines with J gene TRBJ1-5; 9 positions match TRBD1. Germline values: CDR1 LNHDA, CDR2 SQIVND (reference sequence). The V and J ends lost 8 bases and 4 bases, in that order; junction bases with no gene match: 6. There are 14 residues in the CDR3.

The CDR3 DNA is TGTGCCTGGAGTCTCAGACAGGGGGCGGTTCAGTACTTC. It codes for CAWSLRQGAVQYF. The V gene is TRBV30, the J gene TRBJ2-4; 10 nucleotides align to TRBD1. Germline lookup yields CDR1 GTSNPN and CDR2 SVGIG (reference sequence). Trimming at V came to 2 bases and at J to 11 bases, leaving 6 bases not matched to a gene. This CDR3 has 13 amino acids. Drawing the rest from reference TRBV30 and TRBJ2-4, the complete variable domain is SQTIHQWPATLVQPVGSPLSLECTVEGTSNPNLYWYRQAAGRGLQLLFYSVGIGQISSEVPQNLSASRPQDRQFILSSKKLLLSDSGFYLCAWSLRQGAVQYFGAGTRLSVL.

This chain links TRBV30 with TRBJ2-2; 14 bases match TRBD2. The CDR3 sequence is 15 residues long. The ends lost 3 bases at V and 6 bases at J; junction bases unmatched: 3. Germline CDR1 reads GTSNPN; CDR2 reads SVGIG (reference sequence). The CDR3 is CAWSGLAGGPGELFF. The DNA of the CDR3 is TGTGCCTGGAGCGGACTAGCGGGAGGCCCCGGGGAGCTGTTTTTT.

In DNA form, the CDR3 reads TGTGCCATCAGGAGGGGGCCCCAAGAGACCCAGTACTTC. Translated, it gives CAIRRGPQETQYF. The chain combines TRBV10-3 with TRBJ2-5, with TRBD1 matching 7 bases. Unmatched junction bases numbered 2, after V lost 6 bases and J lost 1 base. The CDR3 runs 13 residues. Germline V lookup: CDR1 ENHRY, CDR2 SYGVKD.

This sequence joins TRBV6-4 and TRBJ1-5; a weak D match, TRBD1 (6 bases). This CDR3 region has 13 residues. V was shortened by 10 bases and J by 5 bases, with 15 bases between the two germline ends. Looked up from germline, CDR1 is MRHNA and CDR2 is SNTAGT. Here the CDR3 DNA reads TGTGCCATTAAAGACAGGACGGATCAGCCCCAGCATTTT. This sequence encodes CAIKDRTDQPQHF.

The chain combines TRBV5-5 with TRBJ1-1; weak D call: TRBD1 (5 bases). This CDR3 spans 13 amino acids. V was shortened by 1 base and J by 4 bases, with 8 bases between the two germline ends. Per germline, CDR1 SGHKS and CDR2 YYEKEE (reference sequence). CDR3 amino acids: CASSLLGPTEAFF. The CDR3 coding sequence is TGTGCCAGCAGCTTGTTGGGGCCCACTGAAGCTTTCTTT.

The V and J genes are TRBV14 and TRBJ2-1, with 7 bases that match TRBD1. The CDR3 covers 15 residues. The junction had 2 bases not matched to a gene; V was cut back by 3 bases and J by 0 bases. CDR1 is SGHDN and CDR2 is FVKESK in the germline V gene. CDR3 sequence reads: CASSQGQSSYNEQFF. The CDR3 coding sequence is TGTGCCAGCAGCCAGGGACAGAGCTCCTACAATGAGCAGTTCTTC.

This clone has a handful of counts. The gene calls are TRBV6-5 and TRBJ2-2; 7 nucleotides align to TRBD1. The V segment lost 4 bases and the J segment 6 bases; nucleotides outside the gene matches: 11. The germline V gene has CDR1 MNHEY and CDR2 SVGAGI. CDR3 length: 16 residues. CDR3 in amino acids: CASSSRTGTTAGELFF. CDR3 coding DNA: TGTGCCAGCAGTTCCCGGACAGGAACGACCGCCGGGGAGCTGTTTTTT.

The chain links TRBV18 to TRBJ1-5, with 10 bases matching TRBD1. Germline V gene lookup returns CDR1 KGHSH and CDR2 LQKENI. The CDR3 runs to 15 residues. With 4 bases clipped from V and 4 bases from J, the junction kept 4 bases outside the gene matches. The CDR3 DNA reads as TGTGCCAGCTCACGGGACAGGGGACCTAATCAGCCCCAGCATTTT. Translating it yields CASSRDRGPNQPQHF.

Here the CDR3 reads CASRTPSRRELGYEQYF. DNA of the CDR3: TGTGCCAGCAGGACCCCATCCCGACGGGAGCTGGGGTACGAGCAGTACTTC. This rearrangement joins TRBV21-1 to TRBJ2-7; the table gives TRBD2 as D, unverified against the DNA. TRBV21-1 is a recognized pseudogene. This CDR3 region has 17 residues.

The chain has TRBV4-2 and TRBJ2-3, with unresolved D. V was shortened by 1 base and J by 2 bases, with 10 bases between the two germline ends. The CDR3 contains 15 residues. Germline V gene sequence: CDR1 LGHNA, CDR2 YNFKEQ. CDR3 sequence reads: CASSQVEIPTDTQYF. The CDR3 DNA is TGTGCCAGCAGCCAAGTTGAGATACCCACAGATACGCAGTATTTT.

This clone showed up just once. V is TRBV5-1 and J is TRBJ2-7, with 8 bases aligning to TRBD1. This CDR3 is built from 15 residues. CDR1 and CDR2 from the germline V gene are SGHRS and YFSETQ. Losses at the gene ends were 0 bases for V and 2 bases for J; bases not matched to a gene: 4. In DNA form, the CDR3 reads TGCGCCAGCAGCTTGGCGGACAGGGTTACCTACGAGCAGTACTTC. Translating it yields CASSLADRVTYEQYF. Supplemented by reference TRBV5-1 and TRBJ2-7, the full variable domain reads KAGVTQTPRYLIKTRGQQVTLSCSPISGHRSVSWYQQTPGQGLQFLFEYFSETQRNKGNFPGRFSGRQFSNSRSEMNVSTLELGDSALYLCASSLADRVTYEQYFGPGTRLTVT.

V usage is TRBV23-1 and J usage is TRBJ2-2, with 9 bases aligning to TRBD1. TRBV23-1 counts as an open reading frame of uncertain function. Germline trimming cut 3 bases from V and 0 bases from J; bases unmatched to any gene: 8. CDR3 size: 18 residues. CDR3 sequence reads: CASSHSGTGISNTGELFF. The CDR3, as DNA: TGCGCCAGCAGTCACTCCGGGACAGGGATCTCGAACACCGGGGAGCTGTTTTTT.

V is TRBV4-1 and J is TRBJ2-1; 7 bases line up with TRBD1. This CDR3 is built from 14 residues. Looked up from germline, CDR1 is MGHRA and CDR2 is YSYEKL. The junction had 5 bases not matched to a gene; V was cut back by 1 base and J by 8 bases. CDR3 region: CASSQGDRSHEQFF. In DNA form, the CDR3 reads TGCGCCAGCAGCCAAGGGGACAGATCCCATGAGCAGTTCTTC.

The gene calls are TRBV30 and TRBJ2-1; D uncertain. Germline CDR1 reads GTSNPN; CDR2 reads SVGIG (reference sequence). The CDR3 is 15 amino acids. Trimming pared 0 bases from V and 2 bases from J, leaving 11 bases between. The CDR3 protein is CAWSVNGGPYNEQFF. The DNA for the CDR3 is TGTGCCTGGAGTGTAAATGGTGGGCCCTACAATGAGCAGTTCTTC.

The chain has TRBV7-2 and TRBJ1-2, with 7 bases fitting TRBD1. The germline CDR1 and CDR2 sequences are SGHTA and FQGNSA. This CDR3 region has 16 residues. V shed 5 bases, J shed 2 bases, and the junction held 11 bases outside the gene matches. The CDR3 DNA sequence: TGTGCCAGCAGCCGGACAAACAGGGGACCGAACTATGGCTACACCTTC. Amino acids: CASSRTNRGPNYGYTF. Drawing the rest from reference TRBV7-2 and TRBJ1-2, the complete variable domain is GAGVSQSPSNKVTEKGKDVELRCDPISGHTALYWYRQSLGQGLEFLIYFQGNSAPDKSGLPSDRFSAERTGGSVSTLTIQRTQQEDSAVYLCASSRTNRGPNYGYTFGSGTRLTVV.

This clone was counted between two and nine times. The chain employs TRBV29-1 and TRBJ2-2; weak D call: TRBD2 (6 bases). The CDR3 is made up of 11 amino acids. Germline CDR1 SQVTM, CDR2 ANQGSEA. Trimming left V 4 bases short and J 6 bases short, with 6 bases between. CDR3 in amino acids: CSVGGAGELFF. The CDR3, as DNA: TGCAGCGTTGGGGGGGCCGGGGAGCTGTTTTTT.

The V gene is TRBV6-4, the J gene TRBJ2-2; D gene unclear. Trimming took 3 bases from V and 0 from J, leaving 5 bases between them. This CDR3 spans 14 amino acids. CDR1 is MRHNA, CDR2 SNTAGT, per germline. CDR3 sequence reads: CASSEAPNTGELFF. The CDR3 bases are TGTGCCAGCAGTGAGGCCCCGAACACCGGGGAGCTGTTTTTT.

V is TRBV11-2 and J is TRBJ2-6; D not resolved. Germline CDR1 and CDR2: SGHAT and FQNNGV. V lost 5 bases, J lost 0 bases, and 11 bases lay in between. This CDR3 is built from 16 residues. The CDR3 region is CASSPVRLSGANVLTF. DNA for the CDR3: TGTGCCAGCAGCCCCGTGCGCCTCTCTGGGGCCAACGTCCTGACTTTC.

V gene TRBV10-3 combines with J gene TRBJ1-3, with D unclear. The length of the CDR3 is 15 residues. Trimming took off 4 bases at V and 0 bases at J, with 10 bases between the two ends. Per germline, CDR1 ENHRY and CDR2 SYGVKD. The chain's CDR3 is CAISVHCPSGNTIYF. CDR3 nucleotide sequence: TGTGCCATCAGTGTCCATTGTCCCTCTGGAAACACCATATATTTT.

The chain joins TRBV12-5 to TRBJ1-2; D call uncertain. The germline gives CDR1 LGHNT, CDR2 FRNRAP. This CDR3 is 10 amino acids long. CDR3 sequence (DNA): TGTGCCAGCGGCGTGGATGGCTACACCTTC. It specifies CASGVDGYTF.

The CDR3 coding sequence is TGTGCCAGCAGCCCCGCCCGGAGTTGGTCGAACACCGGGGAGCTGTTTTTT. It specifies CASSPARSWSNTGELFF. The V and J genes are TRBV9 and TRBJ2-2; D unresolved. The CDR3 is 17 residues long. Germline V gene lookup returns CDR1 SGDLS and CDR2 YYNGEE. V lost 4 bases to trimming and J lost 0 bases, with 16 bases between them.

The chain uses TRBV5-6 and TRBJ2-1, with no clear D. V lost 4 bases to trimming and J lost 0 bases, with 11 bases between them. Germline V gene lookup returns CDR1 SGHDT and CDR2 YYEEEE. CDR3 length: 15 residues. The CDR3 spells CASSPVRSSYNEQFF. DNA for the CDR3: TGTGCCAGCAGCCCCGTTCGGAGCTCCTACAATGAGCAGTTCTTC. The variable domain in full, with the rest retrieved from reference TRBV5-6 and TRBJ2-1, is DAGVTQSPTHLIKTRGQQVTLRCSPKSGHDTVSWYQQALGQGPQFIFQYYEEEERQRGNFPDRFSGHQFPNYSSELNVNALLLGDSALYLCASSPVRSSYNEQFFGPGTRLTVL.

CDR3 nucleotide sequence: TGTGCCAGTAGTATTATCCGACAGGGTGAACTAGCGGGAGGGCCCAATGAGCAGTTCTTC. This codes for CASSIIRQGELAGGPNEQFF. The chain joins TRBV19 to TRBJ2-1; 13 nucleotides agree with TRBD2. Per the germline V gene, CDR1 is LNHDA and CDR2 is SQIVND (reference sequence). The V gene end was trimmed by 3 bases and the J gene end by 6 bases; junction bases not matched to a gene: 17. The CDR3 is 20 amino acids.

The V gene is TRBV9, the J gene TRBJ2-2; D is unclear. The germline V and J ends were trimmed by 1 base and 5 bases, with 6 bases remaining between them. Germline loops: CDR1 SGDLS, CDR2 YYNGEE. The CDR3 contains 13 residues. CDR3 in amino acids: CASSVSPTGELFF. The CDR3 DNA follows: TGTGCCAGCAGCGTAAGCCCTACCGGGGAGCTGTTTTTT.